This paragraph reports one T cell receptor (beta chain). This CDR3 has 13 amino acids. With 4 bases removed from V and 8 bases from J, the gap between germline ends came to 10 bases. Germline-derived CDR1 and CDR2 are SGHRS and YFSETQ. The sample comes from a study of blood T cell repertoires in COVID-19. Method: immunoSEQ multiplex PCR; TCRdb's copy keeps in-frame clones and lacks some. The table has 150,000 to 200,000 clones, about four fifths seen once; the top ten hold about 6.3%. Sequencing was carried out using peripheral blood. The chain joins TRBV5-1 to TRBJ1-6; D is perhaps TRBD1 (5 bases). The receptor comes from a man aged 55 to 70 with acute or convalescent COVID-19. CDR3 sequence: CASSLVQDSPLHF. The CDR3 nucleotides read TGCGCCAGCAGCCTAGTACAGGATTCACCCCTCCACTTT.